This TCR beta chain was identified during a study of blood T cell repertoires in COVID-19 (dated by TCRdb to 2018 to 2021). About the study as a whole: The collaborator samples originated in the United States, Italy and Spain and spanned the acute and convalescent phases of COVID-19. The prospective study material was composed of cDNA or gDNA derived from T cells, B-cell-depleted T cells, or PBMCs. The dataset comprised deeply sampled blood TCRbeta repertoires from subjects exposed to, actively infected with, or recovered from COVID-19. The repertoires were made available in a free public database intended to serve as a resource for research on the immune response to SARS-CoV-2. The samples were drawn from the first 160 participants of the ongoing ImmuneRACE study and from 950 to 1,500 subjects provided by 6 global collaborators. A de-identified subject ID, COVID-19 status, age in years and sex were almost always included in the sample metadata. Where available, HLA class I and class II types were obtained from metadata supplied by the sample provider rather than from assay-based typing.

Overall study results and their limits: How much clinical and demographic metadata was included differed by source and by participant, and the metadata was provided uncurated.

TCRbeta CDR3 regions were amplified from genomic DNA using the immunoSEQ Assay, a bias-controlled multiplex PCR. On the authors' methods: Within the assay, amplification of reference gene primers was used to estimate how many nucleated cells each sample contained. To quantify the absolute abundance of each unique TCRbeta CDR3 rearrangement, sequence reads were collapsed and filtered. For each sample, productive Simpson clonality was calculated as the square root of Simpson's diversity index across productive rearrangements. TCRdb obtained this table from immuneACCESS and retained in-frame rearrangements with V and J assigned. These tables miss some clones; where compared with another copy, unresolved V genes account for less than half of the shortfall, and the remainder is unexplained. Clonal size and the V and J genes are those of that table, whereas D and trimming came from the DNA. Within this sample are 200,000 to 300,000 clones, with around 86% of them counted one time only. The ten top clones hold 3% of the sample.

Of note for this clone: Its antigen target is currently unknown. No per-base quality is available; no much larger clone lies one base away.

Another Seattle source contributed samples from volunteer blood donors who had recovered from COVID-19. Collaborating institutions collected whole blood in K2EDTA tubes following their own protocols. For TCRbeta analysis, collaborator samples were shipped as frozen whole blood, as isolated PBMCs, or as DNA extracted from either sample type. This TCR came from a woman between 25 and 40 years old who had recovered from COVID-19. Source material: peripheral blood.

The CDR3 protein sequence reads: CASSVDRADGYTF. The DNA reads as follows: TGTGCCAGCAGCGTAGACAGGGCCGATGGCTACACCTTC. The sequence links TRBV9 to TRBJ1-2; matching of 6 bases hints at TRBD1 as the D gene. Trimming takes 0 bases from V and 6 bases from J, and the germline ends sit 9 bases apart. The germline V gene specifies SGDLS as CDR1 and YYNGEE as CDR2. The CDR3 goes from the cysteine to the phenylalanine over 13 residues. Only the CDR3 DNA is retained, 39 bases long and in frame from the first base.